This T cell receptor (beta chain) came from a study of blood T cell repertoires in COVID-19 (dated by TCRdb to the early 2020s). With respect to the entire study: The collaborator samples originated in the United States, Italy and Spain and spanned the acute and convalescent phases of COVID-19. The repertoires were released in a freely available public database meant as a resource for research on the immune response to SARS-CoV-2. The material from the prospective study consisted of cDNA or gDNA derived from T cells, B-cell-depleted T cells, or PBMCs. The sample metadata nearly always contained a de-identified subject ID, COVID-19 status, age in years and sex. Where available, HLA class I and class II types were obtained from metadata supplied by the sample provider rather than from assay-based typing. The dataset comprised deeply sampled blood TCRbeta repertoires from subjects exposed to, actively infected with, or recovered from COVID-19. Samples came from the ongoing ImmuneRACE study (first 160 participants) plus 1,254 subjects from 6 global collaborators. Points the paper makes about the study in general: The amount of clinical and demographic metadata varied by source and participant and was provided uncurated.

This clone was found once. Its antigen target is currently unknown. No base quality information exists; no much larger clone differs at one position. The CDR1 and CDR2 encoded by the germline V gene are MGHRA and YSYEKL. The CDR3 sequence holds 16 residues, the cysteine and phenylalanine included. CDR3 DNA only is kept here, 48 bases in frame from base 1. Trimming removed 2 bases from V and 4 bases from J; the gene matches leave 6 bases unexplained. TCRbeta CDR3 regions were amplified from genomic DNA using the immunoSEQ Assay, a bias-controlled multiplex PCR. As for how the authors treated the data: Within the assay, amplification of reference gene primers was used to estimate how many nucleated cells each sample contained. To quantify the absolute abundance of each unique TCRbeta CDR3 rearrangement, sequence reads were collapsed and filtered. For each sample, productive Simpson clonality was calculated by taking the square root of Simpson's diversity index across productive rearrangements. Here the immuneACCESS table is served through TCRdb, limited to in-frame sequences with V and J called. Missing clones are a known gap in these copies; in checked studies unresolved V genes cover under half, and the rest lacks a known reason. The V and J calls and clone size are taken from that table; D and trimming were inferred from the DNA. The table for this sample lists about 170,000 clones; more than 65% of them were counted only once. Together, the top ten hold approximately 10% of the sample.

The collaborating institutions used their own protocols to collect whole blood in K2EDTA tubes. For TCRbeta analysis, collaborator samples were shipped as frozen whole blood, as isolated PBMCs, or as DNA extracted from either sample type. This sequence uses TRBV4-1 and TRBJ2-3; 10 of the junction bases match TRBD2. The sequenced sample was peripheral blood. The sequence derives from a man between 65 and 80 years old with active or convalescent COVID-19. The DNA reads TGCGCCAGCAGCCAAAGGCTAGCGGGAGAAGCAGATACGCAGTATTTT. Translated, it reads CASSQRLAGEADTQYF.